This T cell receptor (beta chain) was captured in a study of tumor-infiltrating lymphocytes in oesophageal squamous cell carcinoma. TCRdb reprocessed the PCR reads with MiXCR, giving one entry per CDR3 protein. Among fewer than 20,000 distinct CDR3 sequences listed, roughly 50% were seen once. This clonotype was observed a handful of times. V lost 10 bases to trimming and J lost 6 bases, with 13 bases between them. Germline lookup yields CDR1 SGHVS and CDR2 FNYEAQ. This CDR3 has 11 amino acids. Sequencing input: normal esophageal tissue next to the tumor. This chain joins TRBV7-6 and TRBJ2-7; no definite D call. The receptor was isolated from a female donor with esophageal squamous cell carcinoma. CDR3 region: CATQVSGEQYF. The CDR3 DNA is TGTGCCACTCAGGTTTCCGGCGAGCAGTACTTC.